The 21 T cell receptor beta chains given below trace back to one sample, sequenced in a study of neurological immune-mediated disorders. MiXCR, run by TCRdb on the 5' RACE reads, gives a single entry per CDR3 protein. Here the sample spans more than 70,000 distinct CDR3 sequences, roughly 10% being singletons. Time point indicated: longitudinal time-point 1 (baseline). Material: PBMCs. These receptors were collected from a young man in good health.

Many counts were recorded for this clonotype. The chain carries TRBV7-3 and TRBJ2-1, with 8 bases aligning to TRBD2. CDR1 and CDR2 from the germline V gene are SGHTA and FQGTGA. J gave up 3 bases and V 5 bases, and 3 bases lay outside the gene matches. The CDR3 length is 14 residues. As DNA, the CDR3 is TGTGCCAGCAGCGTAGCGGGAATCTACAATGAGCAGTTCTTC. Translation gives CASSVAGIYNEQFF.

This clonotype has a handful of counts. This chain uses TRBV5-1 with TRBJ2-7, with D hard to call. The V gene lost 0 bases and the J gene lost 4 bases, with 11 bases spanning the gap. Germline loops: CDR1 SGHRS, CDR2 YFSETQ. This CDR3 region has 14 residues. CDR3 residues: CASSLALHEYEQYF. CDR3 nucleotides: TGCGCCAGCAGCTTGGCTTTACACGAGTACGAGCAGTACTTC.

This clonotype was observed many times. The V and J genes are TRBV4-2 and TRBJ2-2; tentative D call: TRBD2 (5 bases). The V end was cut by 1 base, the J end by 1 base, with 13 bases between. This CDR3 comprises 17 residues. CDR1 is LGHNA, CDR2 YNFKEQ, per germline. The CDR3 bases are TGTGCCAGCAGCCAAGCGACCGAGGGCCGGAACACCGGGGAGCTGTTTTTT. Translation gives CASSQATEGRNTGELFF.

The chain joins TRBV20-1 to TRBJ2-6, with 8 positions matching TRBD1. V shed 2 bases, J shed 6 bases, and the junction held 9 bases outside the gene matches. This CDR3 region has 16 residues. CDR1 DFQATT and CDR2 SNEGSKA come from the germline V gene (reference sequence). CDR3 protein: CSARRQGARVANVLTF. DNA of the CDR3: TGCAGTGCTAGACGGCAGGGGGCAAGGGTGGCCAACGTCCTGACTTTC.

This clonotype has at least ten counts. This sequence joins TRBV14 and TRBJ1-1, with D possibly TRBD1 on 5 matching bases. V gave up 4 bases and J gave up 3 bases, with 15 bases separating them. Germline lookup yields CDR1 SGHDN and CDR2 FVKESK. The CDR3 consists of 15 residues. In DNA form, the CDR3 reads TGTGCCAGCAGCCCCACTTGGGGCGAACACACTGAAGCTTTCTTT. This encodes CASSPTWGEHTEAFF.

The table lists this clonotype with many counts. The chain is built from TRBV5-1 and TRBJ1-4, with no clear D. Germline-derived CDR1 and CDR2 are SGHRS and YFSETQ. Trimming stripped 0 bases from V and 5 bases from J, with 8 bases between. This CDR3 region has 14 residues. The CDR3 DNA sequence: TGCGCCAGCAGCTTGGCGGGGTCCAATGAAAAACTGTTTTTT. Translation gives CASSLAGSNEKLFF.

This clonotype is medium-sized (0.01 to 0.1%) within its sample. One end of the junction is discordant with germline, which a read error may explain. The chain couples TRBV24-1 to TRBJ2-2, with D possibly being TRBD1 or TRBD2 (5 bases each). CDR1 is KGHDR, CDR2 SFDVKD, per germline. The CDR3 covers 15 residues. The CDR3 spells CATSDWGRGTRELFF. CDR3 sequence (DNA): TGTGCCACCAGTGACTGGGGACGGGGCACCAGGGAGCTGTTTTTT.

This clonotype was observed at least ten times. V and J are TRBV20-1 and TRBJ2-7; 8 bases agree with TRBD1. CDR1 and CDR2 (germline): DFQATT, SNEGSKA (reference sequence). V lost 3 bases to trimming and J lost 1 base; unmatched junction nucleotides: 8. CDR3 length: 15 residues. CDR3 amino acids: CSASRWTGLSYEQYF. The CDR3 region has the DNA TGCAGTGCTAGTCGGTGGACAGGGTTGTCCTACGAGCAGTACTTC.

V usage is TRBV28 and J usage is TRBJ2-2, with D perhaps TRBD2 (5 bases). The V and J ends lost 4 bases and 3 bases respectively, with 9 bases between them. Germline-derived CDR1 and CDR2 are MDHEN and SYDVKM. The CDR3 extends over 14 amino acids. The CDR3 protein is CASSSEGYTGELFF. CDR3 sequence (DNA): TGTGCCAGCAGTTCCGAGGGTTACACCGGGGAGCTGTTTTTT.

This clonotype was counted at least ten times. The chain employs TRBV3-1 and TRBJ2-7; weak D call: TRBD1 (5 bases). V was clipped by 3 bases and J by 0 bases, with 12 bases between them. CDR3 length equals 15 residues. CDR1 and CDR2 (germline): LGHDT, YNNKEL (reference sequence). CDR3 DNA sequence: TGTGCCAGCAGCCACGCGAGACAGCTCTCCTACGAGCAGTACTTC. Encoded protein: CASSHARQLSYEQYF.

This clonotype was counted many times. The rearrangement uses TRBV20-1 and TRBJ2-7; D gene unclear. V dropped 2 bases and J dropped 0 bases, with 14 bases sitting between them. The CDR3 runs to 15 residues. Germline V CDR1 and CDR2: DFQATT, SNEGSKA (reference sequence). CDR3 sequence: CSARSIGRSSYEQYF. The CDR3 bases are TGCAGTGCTAGAAGTATAGGCAGGAGCTCCTACGAGCAGTACTTC.

This clonotype was observed at least ten times. V is TRBV12-3 or TRBV12-4 and J is TRBJ1-1; D uncertain. The CDR3 is made up of 14 amino acids. V was cut by 3 bases and J by 0 bases, with 8 bases left in between. CDR3 amino acids: CASSLGNLNTEAFF. The CDR3, as DNA: TGTGCCAGCAGTTTGGGAAACTTGAACACTGAAGCTTTCTTT.

V gene TRBV2 combines with J gene TRBJ1-5; 7 bases align to TRBD1. Germline values: CDR1 SNHLY, CDR2 FYNNEI. V was clipped by 5 bases and J by 2 bases; unmatched bases: 18. The CDR3 has 19 amino acids. CDR3 sequence: CASSLRWEERGHGNQPQHF. The CDR3 coding sequence is TGTGCCAGCAGTCTACGATGGGAGGAAAGGGGGCATGGCAATCAGCCCCAGCATTTT.

Regarding this clonotype: A much bigger clone sits one base away, suggesting this may be a read error. The V and J genes are TRBV28 and TRBJ2-1; 7 nucleotides line up with TRBD2. The germline CDR1 and CDR2 sequences are MDHEN and SYDVKM. This CDR3 is built from 15 residues. With V trimmed by 8 bases and J by 5 bases, 12 bases remained unmatched. Here the CDR3 reads CASPPLGRANNEQFF. The CDR3 DNA follows: TGTGCCAGCCCGCCGCTAGGGAGGGCAAACAATGAGCAGTTCTTC.

At least ten counts were recorded for this clonotype. The chain couples TRBV5-1 to TRBJ1-5; 9 bases agree with TRBD1. The V segment lost 0 bases and the J segment 4 bases; nucleotides outside the gene matches: 5. The germline CDR1 and CDR2 sequences are SGHRS and YFSETQ. The CDR3 has 16 amino acids. As DNA, the CDR3 is TGCGCCAGCAGCTTGGGGGACAGGGAAGAGAATCAGCCCCAGCATTTT. Amino acids: CASSLGDREENQPQHF.

The rearrangement joins TRBV7-3 to TRBJ2-2; 14 positions agree with TRBD2. This CDR3 is built from 15 residues. The germline V gene has CDR1 SGHTA and CDR2 FQGTGA. V lost 3 bases to trimming and J lost 7 bases; unmatched junction nucleotides: 1. The CDR3 DNA reads as TGTGCCAGCAGCTTGACTAGCGGGAGGGTCGGGGAGCTGTTTTTT. Amino acid sequence: CASSLTSGRVGELFF.

This clonotype was picked up many times. This sequence joins TRBV7-9 and TRBJ1-1; no clear D gene. Germline values: CDR1 SEHNR, CDR2 FQNEAQ (reference sequence). The CDR3 covers 13 residues. V was cut by 1 base and J by 5 bases, with 8 bases left in between. CDR3 loop: CASSLESQTEAFF. DNA of the CDR3: TGTGCCAGCAGCTTAGAATCGCAGACTGAAGCTTTCTTT.

This clonotype was observed many times. This sequence joins TRBV5-1 and TRBJ2-3; no definite D call. Looked up from germline, CDR1 is SGHRS and CDR2 is YFSETQ. V was clipped by 0 bases and J by 4 bases, with 3 bases between them. This CDR3 has 12 residues. Here the CDR3 reads CASSLAADTQYF. As DNA, the CDR3 is TGCGCCAGCAGCTTGGCGGCAGATACGCAGTATTTT. Full variable domain (missing parts from reference TRBV5-1 and TRBJ2-3): KAGVTQTPRYLIKTRGQQVTLSCSPISGHRSVSWYQQTPGQGLQFLFEYFSETQRNKGNFPGRFSGRQFSNSRSEMNVSTLELGDSALYLCASSLAADTQYFGPGTRLTVL.

This clonotype was seen many times. The rearrangement uses TRBV10-1 and TRBJ2-3, with TRBD2 matching over 7 bases. V shed 0 bases and J 1 base; nucleotides not matched to a gene: 4. Germline V lookup: CDR1 WNHNN, CDR2 SYGVQD (reference sequence). This CDR3 has 16 residues. The CDR3 region has the DNA TGCGCCAGCAGTGAGTCGCTAGCGGAGGGCACAGATACGCAGTATTTT. This gives the protein CASSESLAEGTDTQYF.

The table lists this clonotype with many counts. This chain links TRBV7-9 with TRBJ2-7, with D uncertain. V lost 5 bases, J lost 4 bases, and 12 bases lay in between. The CDR3 has 13 residues. CDR1 is SEHNR, CDR2 FQNEAQ, per germline (reference sequence). The CDR3 spells CASSTPQKYEQYF. As DNA, the CDR3 is TGTGCCAGCAGCACACCCCAGAAGTACGAGCAGTACTTC.

This clonotype was counted many times. The CDR3 region has the DNA TGTGCCAGCAGTCCGACAGGGTCCTTAATCAACACTGAAGCTTTCTTT. This codes for CASSPTGSLINTEAFF. This rearrangement joins TRBV28 to TRBJ1-1; 7 nucleotides line up with TRBD1. This CDR3 has 16 residues. The V segment lost 5 bases and the J segment 2 bases; nucleotides outside the gene matches: 11. CDR1 MDHEN and CDR2 SYDVKM come from the germline V gene. Supplemented by reference TRBV28 and TRBJ1-1, the full variable domain reads DVKVTQSSRYLVKRTGEKVFLECVQDMDHENMFWYRQDPGLGLRLIYFSYDVKMKEKGDIPEGYSVSREKKERFSLILESASTNQTSMYLCASSPTGSLINTEAFFGQGTRLTVV.